This TCR beta chain was sequenced for a study of T cell repertoires in cytomegalovirus infection. For this clonotype: The antigen is unknown.

The germline V gene encodes CDR1 SGHTA and CDR2 FQGNSA. The CDR3 consists of 14 residues. V lost 4 bases to trimming and J lost 5 bases, with 15 bases between them. MiXCR was run by TCRdb on the reads, yielding one entry per CDR3 protein. Of about half a million distinct CDR3 sequences in the sample, under 45% are singletons; the top ten hold 43%. The TCR was taken from a human donor in good health (CMV status not recorded). Some clones in this sample may be carry-over from other donors' samples. Sequencing was performed on cultured PBMCs, taken from culture after CMV antigen stimulation. The chain uses TRBV7-2 and TRBJ2-7; D call uncertain. This CDR3 reads CASSSLVPGHEQYF. The CDR3 coding sequence is TGTGCCAGCAGCTCTCTGGTGCCGGGCCACGAGCAGTACTTC.